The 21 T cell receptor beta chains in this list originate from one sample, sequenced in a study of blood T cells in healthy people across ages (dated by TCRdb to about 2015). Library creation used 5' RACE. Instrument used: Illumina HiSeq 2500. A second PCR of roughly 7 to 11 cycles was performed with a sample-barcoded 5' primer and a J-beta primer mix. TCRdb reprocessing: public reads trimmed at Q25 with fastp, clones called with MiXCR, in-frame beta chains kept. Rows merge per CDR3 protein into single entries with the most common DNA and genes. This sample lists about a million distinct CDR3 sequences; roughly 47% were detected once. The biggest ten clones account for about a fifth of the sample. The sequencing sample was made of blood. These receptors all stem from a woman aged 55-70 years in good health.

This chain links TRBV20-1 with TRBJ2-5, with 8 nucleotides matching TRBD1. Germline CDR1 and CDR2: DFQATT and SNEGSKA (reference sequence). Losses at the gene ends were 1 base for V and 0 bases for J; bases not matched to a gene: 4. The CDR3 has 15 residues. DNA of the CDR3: TGCAGTGCTAGAGGGACAGGGTCCTACCAAGAGACCCAGTACTTC. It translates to CSARGTGSYQETQYF.

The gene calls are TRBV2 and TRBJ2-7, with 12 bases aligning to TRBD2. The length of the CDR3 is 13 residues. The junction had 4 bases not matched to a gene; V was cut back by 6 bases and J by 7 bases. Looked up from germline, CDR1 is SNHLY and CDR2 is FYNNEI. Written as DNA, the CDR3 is TGTGCCAGCAGGAGACTAGCGGGAGTTGAGCAGTACTTC. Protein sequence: CASRRLAGVEQYF.

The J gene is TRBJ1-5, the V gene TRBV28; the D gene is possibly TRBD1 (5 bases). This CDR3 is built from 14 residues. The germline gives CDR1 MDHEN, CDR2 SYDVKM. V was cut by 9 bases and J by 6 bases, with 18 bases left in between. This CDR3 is CASSSIQGSQPQHF. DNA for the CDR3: TGTGCCAGTTCTTCCATCCAGGGCAGTCAGCCCCAGCATTTT.

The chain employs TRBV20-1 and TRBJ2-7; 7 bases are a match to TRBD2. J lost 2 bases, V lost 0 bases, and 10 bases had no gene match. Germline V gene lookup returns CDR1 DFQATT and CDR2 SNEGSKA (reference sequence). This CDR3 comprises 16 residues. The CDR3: CSARDQGGSFPYEQYF. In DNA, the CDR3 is TGCAGTGCTAGAGATCAGGGCGGGAGTTTTCCCTACGAGCAGTACTTC.

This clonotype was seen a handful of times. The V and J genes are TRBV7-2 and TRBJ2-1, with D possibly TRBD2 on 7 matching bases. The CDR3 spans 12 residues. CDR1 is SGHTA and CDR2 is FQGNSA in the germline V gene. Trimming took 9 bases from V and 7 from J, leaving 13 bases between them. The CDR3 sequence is CARGGAGNEQFF. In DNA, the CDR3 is TGTGCCAGGGGGGGGGCTGGTAATGAGCAGTTCTTC.

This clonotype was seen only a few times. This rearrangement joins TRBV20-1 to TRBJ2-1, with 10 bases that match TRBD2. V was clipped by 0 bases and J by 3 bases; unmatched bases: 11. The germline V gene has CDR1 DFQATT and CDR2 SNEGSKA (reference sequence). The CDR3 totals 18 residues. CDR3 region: CSAREVAGGSSYYNEQFF. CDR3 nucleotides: TGCAGTGCTAGAGAGGTAGCGGGAGGATCTTCCTACTACAATGAGCAGTTCTTC.

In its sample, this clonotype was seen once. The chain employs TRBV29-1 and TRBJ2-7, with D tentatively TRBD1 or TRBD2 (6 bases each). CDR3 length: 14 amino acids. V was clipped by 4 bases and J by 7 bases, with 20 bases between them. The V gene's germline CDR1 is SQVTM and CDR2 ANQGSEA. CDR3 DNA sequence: TGCAGCGTTGTAATCGGGGGCTCCTACAATGAGCAGTACTTC. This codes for CSVVIGGSYNEQYF.

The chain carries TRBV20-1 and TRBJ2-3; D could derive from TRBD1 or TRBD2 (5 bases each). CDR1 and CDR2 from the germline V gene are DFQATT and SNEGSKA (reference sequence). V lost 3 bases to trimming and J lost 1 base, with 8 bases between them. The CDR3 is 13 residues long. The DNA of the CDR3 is TGCAGTGCTAGGAGGGACGGCACAGATACGCAGTATTTT. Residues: CSARRDGTDTQYF.

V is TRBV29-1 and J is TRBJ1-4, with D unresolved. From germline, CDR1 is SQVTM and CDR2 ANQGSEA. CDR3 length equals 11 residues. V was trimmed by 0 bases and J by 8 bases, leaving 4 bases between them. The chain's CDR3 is CSVEDGEKLFF. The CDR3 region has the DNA TGCAGCGTTGAAGATGGAGAAAAACTGTTTTTT.

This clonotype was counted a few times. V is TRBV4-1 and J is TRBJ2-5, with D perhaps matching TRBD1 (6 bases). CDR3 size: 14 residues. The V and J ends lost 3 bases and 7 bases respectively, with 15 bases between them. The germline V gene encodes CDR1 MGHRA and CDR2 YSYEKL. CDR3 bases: TGCGCCAGCAGCCAGCAGACAGGAGTTGGGACCCAGTACTTC. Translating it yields CASSQQTGVGTQYF.

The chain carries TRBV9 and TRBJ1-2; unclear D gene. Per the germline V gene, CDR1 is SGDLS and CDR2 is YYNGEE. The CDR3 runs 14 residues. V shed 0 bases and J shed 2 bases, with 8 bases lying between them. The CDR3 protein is CASSVALQNYGYTF. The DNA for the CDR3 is TGTGCCAGCAGCGTAGCTTTACAGAACTATGGCTACACCTTC.

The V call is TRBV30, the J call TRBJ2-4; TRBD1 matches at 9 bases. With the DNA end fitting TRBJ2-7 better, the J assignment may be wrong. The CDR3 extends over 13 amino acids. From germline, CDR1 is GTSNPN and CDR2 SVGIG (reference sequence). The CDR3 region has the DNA TGTGCCTGGAATCGGGACAGGGTCTACGAGCAGTACTTC. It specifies CAWNRDRVYEQYF.

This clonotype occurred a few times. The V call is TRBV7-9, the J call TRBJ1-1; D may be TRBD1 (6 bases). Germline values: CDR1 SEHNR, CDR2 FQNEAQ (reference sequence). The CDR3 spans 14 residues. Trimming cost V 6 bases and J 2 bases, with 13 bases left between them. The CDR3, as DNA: TGTGCCAGCAGAGGAAGGACAGCCAACACTGAAGCTTTCTTT. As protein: CASRGRTANTEAFF.

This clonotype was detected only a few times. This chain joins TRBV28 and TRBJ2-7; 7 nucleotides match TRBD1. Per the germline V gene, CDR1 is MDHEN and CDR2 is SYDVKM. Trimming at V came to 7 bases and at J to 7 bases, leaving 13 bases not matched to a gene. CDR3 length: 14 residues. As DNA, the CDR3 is TGTGCCAGCACTTCCGGGACAGCCCTTGGAGAGCAGTACTTC. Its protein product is CASTSGTALGEQYF.

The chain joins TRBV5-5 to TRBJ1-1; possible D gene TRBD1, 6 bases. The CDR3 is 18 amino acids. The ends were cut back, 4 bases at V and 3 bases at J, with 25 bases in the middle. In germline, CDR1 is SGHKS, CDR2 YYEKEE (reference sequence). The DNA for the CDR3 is TGTGCCAGCAGCCCAGGGGTCTGGTCAGGGAGGTCTCACACTGAAGCTTTCTTT. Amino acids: CASSPGVWSGRSHTEAFF.

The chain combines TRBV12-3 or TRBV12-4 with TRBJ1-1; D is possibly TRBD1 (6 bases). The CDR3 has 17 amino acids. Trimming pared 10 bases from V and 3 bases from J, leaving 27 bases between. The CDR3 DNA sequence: TGTGCCACCATGTGGAAAGGGGGTGGGTCTGAGTACACTGAAGCTTTCTTT. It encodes CATMWKGGGSEYTEAFF.

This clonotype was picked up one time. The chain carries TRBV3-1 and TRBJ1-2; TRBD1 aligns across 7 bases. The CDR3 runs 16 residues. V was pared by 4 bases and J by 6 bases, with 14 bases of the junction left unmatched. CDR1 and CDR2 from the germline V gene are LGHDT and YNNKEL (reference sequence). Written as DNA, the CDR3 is TGTGCCAGCAGCCTCAACCTAGGGGGCGCAGGGCATGGCTACACCTTC. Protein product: CASSLNLGGAGHGYTF.

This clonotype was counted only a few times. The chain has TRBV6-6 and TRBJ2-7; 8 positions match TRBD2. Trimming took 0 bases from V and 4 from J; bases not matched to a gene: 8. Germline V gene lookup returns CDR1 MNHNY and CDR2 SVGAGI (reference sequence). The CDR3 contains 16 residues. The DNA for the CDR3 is TGTGCCAGCAGTTACTCGAAGGCGGGAGGTAGTTACGAGCAGTACTTC. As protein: CASSYSKAGGSYEQYF.

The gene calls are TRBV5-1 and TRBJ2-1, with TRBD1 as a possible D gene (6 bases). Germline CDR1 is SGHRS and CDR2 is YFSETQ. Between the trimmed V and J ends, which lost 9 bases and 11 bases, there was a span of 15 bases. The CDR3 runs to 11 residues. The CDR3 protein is CAISLTGKQFF. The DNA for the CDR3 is TGCGCCATCTCCCTTACAGGGAAGCAGTTCTTC.

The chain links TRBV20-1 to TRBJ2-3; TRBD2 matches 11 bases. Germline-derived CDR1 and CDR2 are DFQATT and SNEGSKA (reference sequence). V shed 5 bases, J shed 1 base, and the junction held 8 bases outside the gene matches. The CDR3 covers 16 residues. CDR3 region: CSAEGLAALGTDTQYF. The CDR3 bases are TGCAGTGCTGAGGGACTAGCGGCCCTCGGCACAGATACGCAGTATTTT.

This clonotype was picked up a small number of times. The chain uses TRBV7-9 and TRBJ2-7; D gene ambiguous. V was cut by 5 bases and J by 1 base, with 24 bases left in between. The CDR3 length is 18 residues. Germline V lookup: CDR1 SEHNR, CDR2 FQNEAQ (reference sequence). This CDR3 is CASSLFISVAALSYEQYF. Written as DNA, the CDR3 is TGTGCCAGCAGCCTCTTCATTTCAGTCGCGGCATTGTCCTACGAGCAGTACTTC.